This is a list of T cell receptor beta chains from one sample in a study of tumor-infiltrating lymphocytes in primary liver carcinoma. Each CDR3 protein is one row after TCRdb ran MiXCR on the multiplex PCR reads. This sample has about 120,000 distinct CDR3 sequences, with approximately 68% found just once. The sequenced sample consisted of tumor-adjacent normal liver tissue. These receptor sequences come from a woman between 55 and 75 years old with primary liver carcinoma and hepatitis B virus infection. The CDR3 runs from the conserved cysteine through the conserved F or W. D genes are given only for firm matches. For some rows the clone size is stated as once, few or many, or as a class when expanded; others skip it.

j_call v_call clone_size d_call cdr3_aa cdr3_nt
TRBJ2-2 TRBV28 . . CASSLSGSSTGELFF TGTGCCAGCAGTCTATCAGGGTCGAGCACCGGGGAGCTGTTTTTT
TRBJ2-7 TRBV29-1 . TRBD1 CSVRGQDLGEQYF TGTAGCGTTCGAGGACAGGACTTGGGAGAGCAGTACTTC
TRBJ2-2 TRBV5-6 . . CASSTILQGNTWELFF TGTGCCAGCAGCACAATATTACAGGGAAACACCTGGGAGTTGTTTTTT
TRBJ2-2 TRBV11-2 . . CASSLDVWMAGELFF TGTGCCAGCAGCTTAGATGTTTGGATGGCCGGGGAGCTGTTTTTT
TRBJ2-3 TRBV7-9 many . CASSHSASTDTQYF TGTGCCAGCAGCCACTCGGCATCCACAGATACGCAGTATTTT
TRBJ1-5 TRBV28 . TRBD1 CASSWPTRTGGFNQPQHF TGTGCCAGCAGTTGGCCAACGCGGACAGGAGGATTCAATCAGCCCCAGCATTTT
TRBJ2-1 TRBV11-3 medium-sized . CASSSKFDEQFF TGTGCCAGCAGCTCCAAATTCGATGAGCAGTTCTTC
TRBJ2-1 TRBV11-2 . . CANSLDLTGESDEQFF TGTGCCAACAGCTTAGATCTGACGGGTGAGAGCGATGAGCAGTTCTTC
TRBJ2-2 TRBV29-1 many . CSVEVLSRDLLNTGELFF TGCAGCGTTGAAGTTTTGTCCAGGGACCTGCTGAACACCGGGGAGCTGTTTTTT
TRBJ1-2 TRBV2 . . CASSGNPGQLYGYTF TGTGCCAGCAGTGGAAACCCCGGACAGTTATATGGCTACACCTTC
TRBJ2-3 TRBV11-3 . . CAISLLAESTNTQYF TGTGCCATTAGCCTCTTAGCGGAAAGCACAAATACGCAGTATTTT
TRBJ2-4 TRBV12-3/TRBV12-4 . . CAGIRGAGTKNIQYF TGTGCCGGCATTCGGGGCGCAGGAACCAAAAACATTCAGTACTTC
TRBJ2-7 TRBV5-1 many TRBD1 CASSPGTATYEQYF TGCGCCAGCAGCCCGGGGACAGCCACCTACGAGCAGTACTTC
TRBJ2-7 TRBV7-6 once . CASSPGPRKEQYF TGTGCCAGCAGCCCGGGACCCCGGAAAGAGCAGTACTTC
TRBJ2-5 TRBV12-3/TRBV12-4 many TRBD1 CASSPRGQQETQYF TGTGCCAGCAGTCCCCGGGGACAGCAAGAGACCCAGTACTTC
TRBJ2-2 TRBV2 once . CASSELLYTGELFF TGTGCCAGCAGTGAATTGCTATACACCGGGGAGCTGTTTTTT
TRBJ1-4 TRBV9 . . CASSPRDSTTNEKLFF TGTGCCAGCAGCCCTCGGGATAGTACAACTAATGAAAAACTGTTTTTT
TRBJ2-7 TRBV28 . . CVSLRKLSSYEQYF TGTGTCAGTCTCCGGAAACTCAGCTCCTACGAGCAGTACTTC
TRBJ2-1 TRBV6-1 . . CASESGFPSDNVQFF TGTGCCAGCGAATCTGGGTTTCCCTCCGACAATGTGCAGTTCTTC
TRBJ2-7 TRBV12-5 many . CASAKRLYEQYF TGTGCTAGTGCCAAAAGACTCTACGAGCAGTACTTC
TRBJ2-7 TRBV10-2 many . CASSEGSGFGEQYF TGCGCCAGCAGTGAGGGATCGGGGTTCGGCGAGCAGTACTTC
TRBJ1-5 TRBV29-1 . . CSVEESGGNLPRHF TGCAGCGTTGAAGAGTCGGGGGGGAATCTGCCCCGGCATTTT
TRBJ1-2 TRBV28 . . CASSLSWRSNDYTF TGTGCTAGCAGTTTATCATGGCGTTCGAATGACTACACCTTC
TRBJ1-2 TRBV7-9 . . CPSSHVNRVSYGYTF TGTCCCAGCAGCCACGTAAACAGGGTCTCCTATGGCTACACTTTC
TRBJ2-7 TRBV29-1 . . CSVEQGSHDQYF TGCAGCGTTGAACAGGGGTCCCACGATCAGTACTTC
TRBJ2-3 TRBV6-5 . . CASSYVSVTDTQYF TGTGCCAGCAGTTATGTTTCCGTCACAGATACGCAGTATTTT
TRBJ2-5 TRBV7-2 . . CASSLRWPTGGLQETQYF TGTGCCAGCAGCTTGAGGTGGCCGACCGGGGGGCTGCAAGAGACCCAGTACTTC
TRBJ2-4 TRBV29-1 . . CSVGRGGKNIQYF TGCAGCGTTGGGAGGGGAGGCAAAAATATTCAGTACTTC
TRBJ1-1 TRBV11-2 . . CASNSLRGDWDTEAFF TGTGCCAGCAACTCCTTAAGAGGGGATTGGGACACTGAAGCTTTCTTT
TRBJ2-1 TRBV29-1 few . CSVEGVGGESSYNGQFF TGCAGCGTTGAAGGGGTCGGCGGGGAGAGCTCCTATAATGGGCAGTTCTTT
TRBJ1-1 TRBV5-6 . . CACSLDNTEAIF TGTGCCTGCAGCTTAGACAACACTGAAGCTATCTTT
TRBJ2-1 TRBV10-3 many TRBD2 CAISEAGDNEQFF TGTGCCATCAGTGAAGCGGGGGACAATGAGCAGTTCTTC
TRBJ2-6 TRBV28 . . CANSLGVSLSGANVLTF TGTGCCAACAGTTTAGGGGTATCCTTATCTGGGGCCAACGTCCTGACTTTC
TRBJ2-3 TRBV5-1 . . CASSHSTEPAHTQYF TGCGCCAGCAGCCATTCCACGGAACCCGCACATACGCAGTATTTT
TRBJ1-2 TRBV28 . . CASSLRKTIGYSF TGTGCCAGCAGTTTACGGAAAACTATTGGCTACTCCTTC
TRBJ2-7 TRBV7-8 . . CASSLGYWLVGEPPTYEQYF TGTGCCAGCAGCTTAGGGTACTGGCTAGTGGGAGAGCCTCCCACCTACGAGCAGTACTTC
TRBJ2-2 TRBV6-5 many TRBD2 CASSGGLALTGELFF TGTGCCAGCAGTGGGGGACTAGCCCTCACCGGGGAGCTGTTTTTT
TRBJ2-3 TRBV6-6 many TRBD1 CASSPGQGFTDTQYF TGTGCCAGCAGTCCCGGACAGGGCTTCACAGATACGCAGTATTTT
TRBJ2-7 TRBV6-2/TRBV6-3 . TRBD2 CASSPGTSGRRWEQYF TGTGCCAGCAGTCCCGGGACTAGCGGGAGACGGTGGGAGCAGTACTTC
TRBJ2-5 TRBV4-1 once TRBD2 CASSRGTSGMQETQYF TGCGCCAGCAGCCGGGGGACTAGCGGGATGCAAGAGACCCAGTACTTC
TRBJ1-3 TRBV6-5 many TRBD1 CATIDRAGNTIYF TGTGCCACCATAGACAGGGCTGGAAACACCATATATTTT
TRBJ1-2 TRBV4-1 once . CTNSQALTGRYGYTF TGCACCAACAGCCAAGCTTTGACAGGACGCTATGGCTACACCTTC
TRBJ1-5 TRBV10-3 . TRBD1 CAISESLHNRDRAQPQHF TGTGCCATCAGTGAGTCCCTACACAACCGGGACAGGGCTCAGCCCCAGCATTTT
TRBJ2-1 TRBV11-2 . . CVSSLDLTGGGDEQLF TGTGTCAGCAGCTTAGATCTGACAGGTGGGGGCGATGAGCAGTTATTC
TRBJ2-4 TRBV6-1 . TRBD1 CAGIDGQVVKAKNIQYF TGTGCCGGCATCGACGGACAGGTGGTGAAGGCCAAAAACATTCAGTACTTC
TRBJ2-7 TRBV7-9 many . CASSPTQYEQYF TGTGCCAGCAGCCCTACCCAATACGAGCAGTACTTC
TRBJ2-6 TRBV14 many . CASSPLASGPSGANVLTF TGTGCCAGCAGCCCGCTGGCCAGCGGACCTTCTGGGGCCAACGTCCTGACTTTC
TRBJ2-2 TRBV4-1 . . CAGSQGPETKNTGELFF TGCGCCGGCAGCCAAGGTCCGGAGACAAAGAACACCGGGGAGTTGTTTTTT
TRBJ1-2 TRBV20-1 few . CSARGGGLPNYGYTF TGCAGTGCTAGAGGAGGGGGACTCCCCAACTATGGCTACACCTTC
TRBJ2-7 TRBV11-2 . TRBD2 CTRSLDRGLVPEQYF TGTACCAGAAGCTTAGATAGGGGACTAGTCCCCGAGCAGTACTTC
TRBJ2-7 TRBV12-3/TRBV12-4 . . CASSFVEGATREHYF TGTGCCAGCAGTTTTGTGGAGGGGGCAACCCGGGAGCATTACTTC
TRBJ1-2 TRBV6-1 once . CACRMRGASAGYTF TGTGCCTGCAGGATGCGGGGGGCATCAGCTGGCTACACCTTC
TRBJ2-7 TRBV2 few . CASTGQGYEQYF TGTGCCAGCACCGGGCAGGGCTACGAGCAGTACTTC
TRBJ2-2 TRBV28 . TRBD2 CASRTFFGGGRGTGELFF TGTGCCAGCAGGACCTTTTTCGGGGGAGGGCGTGGCACCGGAGAGCTGTTTTTT
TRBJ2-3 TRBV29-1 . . CSVTSSSTDTQYF TGCAGCGTCACTAGCAGTAGCACAGATACACAGTATTTT
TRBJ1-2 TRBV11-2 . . CAICLGAGFGYTF TGTGCCATCTGCTTAGGGGCCGGTTTTGGTTACACCTTC
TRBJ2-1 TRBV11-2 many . CASSLRRYNGQFF TGTGCCAGCAGCTTAAGAAGGTACAATGGGCAGTTCTTC
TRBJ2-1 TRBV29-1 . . CSAPRLAGQLFYNEQFF TGTAGCGCCCCTCGGTTGGCGGGACAGCTTTTCTACAACGAGCAGTTCTTC
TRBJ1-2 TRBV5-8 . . CASSFSRASADTF TGTGCCAGCAGCTTTAGCAGGGCCTCCGCCGACACCTTC
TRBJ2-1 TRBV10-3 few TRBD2 CAISEGSSGDYNEQFF TGTGCCATCAGTGAGGGTAGTAGCGGGGACTACAATGAGCAGTTCTTC